These 23 T cell receptor beta chains came from one sample sequenced in a study of blood T cell repertoires in COVID-19. Generated by immunoSEQ multiplex PCR, the TCRdb table keeps only in-frame clones and is missing some. The sample has more than 250,000 clones, just under 90% seen once. Sequencing input: peripheral blood. These receptors were obtained from a woman aged 50 to 60 with COVID-19, enrolled during active disease.

This rearrangement joins TRBV7-6 to TRBJ2-5, with D maybe TRBD1 (5 bases). The ends were cut back, 3 bases at V and 2 bases at J, with 7 bases in the middle. Per germline, CDR1 SGHVS and CDR2 FNYEAQ. The CDR3 has 13 amino acids. CDR3 sequence (DNA): TGTGCCAGCAGCTTCAGGGTTCAAGAGACCCAGTACTTC. Translation: CASSFRVQETQYF.

The genes are TRBV3-1 (or the pseudogene TRBV3-2) and TRBJ1-1; TRBD1 is a possible D gene (5 bases). Per germline, CDR1 LGHDT and CDR2 YNNKEL (reference sequence). V was clipped by 1 base and J by 8 bases, with 8 bases between them. The CDR3 has 12 residues. As DNA, the CDR3 is TGTGCCAGCAGCCAAGGTTACAGGGAAGCTTTCTTT. Its translation: CASSQGYREAFF.

This chain links TRBV18 with TRBJ1-4; unclear D gene. V was cut by 2 bases and J by 7 bases, with 14 bases left in between. CDR3 length: 15 residues. From germline, CDR1 is KGHSH and CDR2 LQKENI. The CDR3 sequence is CASSPGRSPPEKLFF. In DNA, the CDR3 is TGTGCCAGCTCACCAGGGAGGTCGCCGCCTGAAAAACTGTTTTTT.

The gene calls are TRBV19 and TRBJ1-1; perhaps TRBD1 as D (5 bases). The CDR3 is 18 residues long. V was cut by 1 base and J by 3 bases, with 21 bases left in between. CDR1 and CDR2 from the germline V gene are LNHDA and SQIVND (reference sequence). The CDR3 protein is CASSIALLGAGRYTEAFF. CDR3 coding DNA: TGTGCCAGTAGTATAGCCCTCCTCGGGGCAGGGAGGTACACTGAAGCTTTCTTT.

This chain joins TRBV5-8 and TRBJ2-7; TRBD2 agrees at 9 bases. V lost 2 bases and J lost 3; bases outside the gene matches: 3. Germline CDR1 reads SGHTS; CDR2 reads YDEGEE. This CDR3 is built from 14 residues. The CDR3 here is CASSFTSGYYEQYF. The DNA for the CDR3 is TGTGCCAGCAGCTTTACTAGCGGGTACTACGAGCAGTACTTC.

The chain links TRBV6-6 to TRBJ2-3; 7 bases agree with TRBD2. Looked up from germline, CDR1 is MNHNY and CDR2 is SVGAGI (reference sequence). After removal of 6 bases from V and 1 base from J, the junction contained 10 bases not matched to a gene. CDR3 size: 16 residues. This CDR3 is CASSPRPSGRTDTQYF. Written as DNA, the CDR3 is TGTGCCAGCAGCCCCCGTCCTAGCGGACGCACAGATACGCAGTATTTT.

The chain recombines TRBV4-2 with TRBJ2-1, with 8 positions matching TRBD2. The CDR3 sequence is 18 residues long. Per the germline V gene, CDR1 is LGHNA and CDR2 is YNFKEQ. J was trimmed by 8 bases and V by 0 bases; bases with no gene match: 15. The CDR3 loop reads CASSQELASGGYNDEQFF. In DNA form, the CDR3 reads TGTGCCAGCAGCCAAGAGCTAGCAAGCGGGGGATACAACGATGAGCAGTTCTTC.

The rearrangement links TRBV11-2 to TRBJ2-5; 9 bases match TRBD2. The J segment lost 5 bases and the V segment lost 2 bases, leaving 6 bases of the junction unmatched. The CDR3 runs 15 residues. Germline V lookup: CDR1 SGHAT, CDR2 FQNNGV. The CDR3 loop reads CASSLMTSGGETQYF. CDR3 sequence (DNA): TGTGCCAGCAGCTTAATGACTAGCGGAGGGGAGACCCAGTACTTC.

The chain carries TRBV5-1 and TRBJ2-3, with a possible D match to TRBD2 (5 bases). Germline V gene data show CDR1 as SGHRS and CDR2 as YFSETQ. The CDR3 is 12 residues long. V lost 2 bases, J lost 5 bases, and 6 bases lay in between. CDR3 nucleotide sequence: TGCGCCAGCAGCTTACTAGGAGATACGCAGTATTTT. This codes for CASSLLGDTQYF.

The chain has TRBV7-2 and TRBJ1-1; TRBD1 aligns across 10 bases. V was clipped by 5 bases and J by 6 bases; unmatched bases: 9. The CDR3 is made up of 15 amino acids. CDR1 and CDR2 from the germline V gene are SGHTA and FQGNSA. The CDR3: CASSGGTGDASEAFF. The CDR3 region has the DNA TGTGCCAGCAGCGGCGGGACAGGGGATGCATCTGAAGCTTTCTTT.

The chain has TRBV27 and TRBJ1-1, with D uncertain. The V and J ends lost 3 bases and 5 bases respectively, with 13 bases between them. The length of the CDR3 is 14 residues. CDR1 is MNHEY and CDR2 is SMNVEV in the germline V gene (reference sequence). The CDR3: CASSFSHQRTEAFF. The CDR3 DNA follows: TGTGCCAGCAGTTTCTCACATCAGAGGACTGAAGCTTTCTTT.

This chain uses TRBV3-1 (or the pseudogene TRBV3-2) with TRBJ1-3, with D unresolved. V dropped 0 bases and J dropped 4 bases, with 7 bases sitting between them. The length of the CDR3 is 14 residues. From germline, CDR1 is LGHDT and CDR2 YNNKEL (reference sequence). The CDR3 region is CASSQDLGGNTIYF. The CDR3 bases are TGTGCCAGCAGCCAAGATCTCGGGGGAAACACCATATATTTT.

The chain links TRBV16 to TRBJ1-6; no reliable D call. Looked up from germline, CDR1 is KGHSY and CDR2 is FQNENV. The length of the CDR3 is 16 residues. Trimming left V 5 bases short and J 10 bases short, with 21 bases between. CDR3 nucleotides: TGTGCCAGCAGCTTTTCCGTCTTCATAAGAGGCTCACCCCTCCACTTT. Translation: CASSFSVFIRGSPLHF.

This chain joins TRBV7-9 and TRBJ1-4; no clear D gene. V lost 2 bases to trimming and J lost 12 bases, with 22 bases between them. CDR3 size: 16 residues. Germline loops: CDR1 SEHNR, CDR2 FQNEAQ (reference sequence). The CDR3 reads CASSLNRETLYGQLFF. Here the CDR3 DNA reads TGTGCCAGCAGCTTAAATCGAGAGACGCTGTATGGGCAACTGTTTTTT.

This chain connects TRBV18 to TRBJ2-7, with D maybe TRBD2 (7 bases). V was trimmed by 1 base and J by 0 bases, leaving 13 bases between them. There are 16 residues in the CDR3. Germline V gene lookup returns CDR1 KGHSH and CDR2 LQKENI. CDR3 in amino acids: CASSPRGPSGSYEQYF. The DNA for the CDR3 is TGTGCCAGCTCACCACGGGGGCCTAGCGGCTCCTACGAGCAGTACTTC. Variable domain in full (rest from reference TRBV18 and TRBJ2-7): NAGVMQNPRHLVRRRGQEARLRCSPMKGHSHVYWYRQLPEEGLKFMVYLQKENIIDESGMPKERFSAEFPKEGPSILRIQQVVRGDSAAYFCASSPRGPSGSYEQYFGPGTRLTVT.

This chain joins TRBV18 and TRBJ1-1, with a possible D match to TRBD1 (5 bases). The germline V gene has CDR1 KGHSH and CDR2 LQKENI. The CDR3 is made up of 16 amino acids. The V gene lost 5 bases and the J gene lost 3 bases, with 19 bases spanning the gap. The CDR3: CASSSQTVTEHTEAFF. CDR3 coding DNA: TGTGCCAGCTCATCCCAGACAGTCACGGAACACACTGAAGCTTTCTTT.

V gene TRBV3-1 (or the pseudogene TRBV3-2) combines with J gene TRBJ2-1; a weak D match, TRBD2 (5 bases). The CDR3 length is 13 residues. Trimming removed 2 bases at V and 12 bases at J, with 14 bases between. The germline V gene has CDR1 LGHDT and CDR2 YNNKEL (reference sequence). The CDR3: CASSQSSPAGQFF. The CDR3 DNA sequence: TGTGCCAGCAGCCAATCGAGTCCCGCGGGGCAGTTCTTC.

This chain uses TRBV29-1 with TRBJ1-2, with a weak D call TRBD1 (5 bases). The germline V and J ends were trimmed by 4 bases and 4 bases, with 19 bases remaining between them. This CDR3 is built from 15 residues. From germline, CDR1 is SQVTM and CDR2 ANQGSEA. The CDR3 reads CSVGLNQGGLYGYTF. DNA of the CDR3: TGCAGCGTTGGACTCAATCAGGGAGGGCTCTATGGCTACACCTTC.

The sample holds a few counts of this clone. The chain is built from TRBV7-9 and TRBJ1-4; 11 nucleotides agree with TRBD1. From germline, CDR1 is SEHNR and CDR2 FQNEAQ (reference sequence). CDR3 length: 14 residues. Unmatched junction bases numbered 4, after V lost 5 bases and J lost 8 bases. CDR3 region: CASSRTGGDEKLFF. DNA for the CDR3: TGTGCCAGCAGCCGGACAGGGGGCGACGAAAAACTGTTTTTT.

In nucleotides, the CDR3 is TGCGCCAGCAGCTTGGTTCCTAGCGGAAAATACGAGCAGTACTTC. The encoded protein is CASSLVPSGKYEQYF. This chain uses TRBV5-1 with TRBJ2-7, with 7 nucleotides matching TRBD2. Per germline, CDR1 SGHRS and CDR2 YFSETQ. The CDR3 covers 15 residues. V dropped 0 bases and J dropped 4; count of bases not matched to a gene: 7.

The chain recombines TRBV3-1 (or the pseudogene TRBV3-2) with TRBJ2-7, with a weak D call TRBD2 (7 bases). V was pared by 6 bases and J by 6 bases, with 30 bases between. CDR3 length: 18 residues. Germline-derived CDR1 and CDR2 are LGHDT and YNNKEL (reference sequence). CDR3 sequence (DNA): TGTGCCAGCAGGCATTCAGTCCTTACCGGGCCACGGGGGGCCGAGCAGTACTTC. It is translated as CASRHSVLTGPRGAEQYF.

V is TRBV7-2 and J is TRBJ2-5; 15 nucleotides match TRBD2. The J segment lost 1 base and the V segment lost 5 bases, leaving 5 bases of the junction unmatched. Germline CDR1 is SGHTA and CDR2 is FQGNSA. CDR3 size: 17 residues. CDR3 amino acids: CASSPPGLAGGQETQYF. CDR3 DNA: TGTGCCAGCAGCCCACCGGGACTAGCGGGAGGCCAAGAGACCCAGTACTTC. The full variable domain, rest sourced from reference TRBV7-2 and TRBJ2-5, is GAGVSQSPSNKVTEKGKDVELRCDPISGHTALYWYRQSLGQGLEFLIYFQGNSAPDKSGLPSDRFSAERTGGSVSTLTIQRTQQEDSAVYLCASSPPGLAGGQETQYFGPGTRLLVL.

This clone was found a few times. The chain is built from TRBV2 and TRBJ2-7; TRBD2 is a possible D gene (5 bases). V was clipped by 2 bases and J by 3 bases, with 11 bases between them. The CDR3 is made up of 14 amino acids. CDR1 SNHLY and CDR2 FYNNEI come from the germline V gene. CDR3: CASSERLRVYEQYF. The CDR3 bases are TGTGCCAGCAGTGAACGGTTGCGGGTCTACGAGCAGTACTTC.